This T cell receptor (beta chain) was sequenced during a study of T cells in Graves' hyperthyroidism and ophthalmopathy. This clonotype was observed at least ten times. Its antigen is not identified. The germline gives CDR1 SGHDN, CDR2 FVKESK. Trimming took off 4 bases at V and 9 bases at J, with 16 bases between the two ends. CDR3 size: 15 residues. Amplification of TCR beta CDR3 regions was performed using RNA transcripts as template. With the HTBI primer set, the TCR CDR3 went through a first round of RT-PCR. Using its own MiXCR run on the multiplex PCR reads, TCRdb lists one record per CDR3 protein. The repertoire has approximately 690,000 distinct CDR3 sequences, about 14% of them found once; the top ten carry around 13%. Exclusions: uncontrolled infection, other autoimmune disease, pregnancy, lactation. Broader study findings: The majority of expanded thyroid clonotypes above 0.001 also appeared in blood. A model using 13 V-J features told ophthalmopathy apart from stable hyperthyroidism. The model forecast ophthalmopathy, anticipating it by a median 6.5 months before onset.

Sequencing input: blood. The gene calls are TRBV14 and TRBJ1-6; no firm D call. The receptor was isolated from a woman aged 45 to 65 with Graves' ophthalmopathy. CDR3 amino acids: CASSPTTGQSSPLHF. As DNA, the CDR3 is TGTGCCAGCAGCCCGACAACGGGTCAGAGTTCACCCCTCCACTTT.